The rows below give T cell receptor beta chains drawn from one sample of a study of blood T cells in healthy people across ages. Each CDR3 protein is one row after TCRdb ran MiXCR on the 5' RACE reads. The repertoire holds about 290,000 distinct CDR3 sequences, 27% seen once, with over 25% in the top ten. The sequencing sample was made of blood. These receptors all come from a woman between 70 and 85 years old in good health. Each CDR3 is given with its conserved first and last residue. The D gene is left open where the match is weak. Clone size is shown for a subset of rows, as once, few, many or a class of expanded clone.

cdr3_length	v_call	d_call	clone_size	j_call	cdr3_aa	cdr3_nt
16	TRBV7-9	.	.	TRBJ1-1	CASRPSGVGSNTEAFF	TGTGCCAGCAGACCCTCGGGGGTTGGGTCGAACACTGAAGCTTTCTTT
14	TRBV25-1	TRBD1	few	TRBJ2-1	CASLGQGSYNEQFF	TGTGCCAGCCTAGGACAGGGCTCCTACAATGAGCAGTTCTTC
14	TRBV18	.	.	TRBJ2-4	CASSPHADGAIQYF	TGTGCCAGCTCACCCCATGCAGATGGCGCAATTCAGTACTTC
20	TRBV3-1	TRBD2	.	TRBJ2-1	CASSQPPGLAGGRSYNEQFF	TGTGCCAGCAGCCAACCTCCGGGACTAGCGGGAGGCCGCTCCTACAATGAGCAGTTCTTC
15	TRBV20-1	TRBD1	.	TRBJ2-5	CSAPPRTGKGETQYF	TGCAGTGCTCCCCCCCGGACAGGGAAGGGAGAGACCCAGTACTTC
15	TRBV7-9	.	.	TRBJ2-5	CASSAKKTGQETQYF	TGTGCCAGCAGCGCAAAGAAGACGGGCCAAGAGACCCAGTACTTC
18	TRBV5-1	.	.	TRBJ1-2	CASSRGEGGRPRGYGYTF	TGCGCCAGCAGTCGTGGGGAGGGCGGGCGGCCTCGTGGCTATGGCTACACCTTC
14	TRBV27	.	many	TRBJ1-1	CASSPQQGAAEAFF	TGTGCCAGCAGTCCCCAACAGGGAGCGGCTGAAGCTTTCTTT
16	TRBV4-2	TRBD2	.	TRBJ2-2	CASSQELAGSTGELFF	TGTGCCAGCAGCCAAGAACTAGCGGGGTCCACCGGGGAGCTGTTTTTT
16	TRBV7-9	TRBD1	few	TRBJ2-7	CASSSGDRGRGNEQYF	TGTGCCAGCAGCTCAGGAGACAGGGGGCGAGGAAACGAGCAGTACTTC
16	TRBV4-1	TRBD1	few	TRBJ1-4	CASSPTRQGRKEKLFF	TGCGCCAGCAGCCCAACCCGACAGGGCAGAAAGGAAAAACTGTTTTTT
14	TRBV6-1	.	few	TRBJ2-5	CASSKGGGWETQYF	TGTGCCAGCAGTAAGGGGGGCGGGTGGGAGACCCAGTACTTC
15	TRBV4-1	.	.	TRBJ2-7	CASSQAAGQTYEQYF	TGCGCCAGCAGCCAAGCGGCGGGACAGACCTACGAGCAGTACTTC
14	TRBV5-1	.	.	TRBJ2-3	CASSLVLGEDTQYF	TGCGCCAGCAGCTTGGTTCTTGGCGAGGATACGCAGTATTTT
14	TRBV6-5	.	few	TRBJ1-2	CASSYSLGISGYTF	TGTGCCAGCAGTTACTCGCTGGGTATTTCTGGCTACACCTTC
11	TRBV12-3/TRBV12-4	.	many	TRBJ1-6	CAVQGRSLLHF	TGTGCCGTGCAGGGGCGGTCGCTCCTCCACTTT
15	TRBV5-1	.	many	TRBJ2-1	CASSLGGGKNLEQFF	TGCGCCAGCAGCTTGGGGGGCGGAAAGAATCTTGAGCAGTTCTTC
17	TRBV28	TRBD2	once	TRBJ2-1	CASSTSLRLAGRYEQFF	TGTGCCAGCAGCACCTCTTTGAGGCTAGCGGGACGATATGAGCAGTTCTTC
16	TRBV7-8	TRBD1	.	TRBJ2-7	CASSLEQRQGGYEQYF	TGTGCCAGCAGCTTAGAACAACGACAGGGGGGTTACGAGCAGTACTTC
19	TRBV5-1	TRBD1	few	TRBJ2-6	CASSLVPGQALSGANVLTF	TGCGCCAGCAGCTTGGTCCCAGGACAGGCCCTCTCTGGGGCCAACGTCCTGACTTTC
14	TRBV5-1	.	few	TRBJ1-1	CASSLEGGNTEAFF	TGCGCCAGCAGCTTGGAAGGCGGGAACACTGAAGCTTTCTTT
16	TRBV7-9	.	.	TRBJ1-4	CASSSGREGTNEKLFF	TGTGCCAGCAGCTCGGGCAGGGAGGGAACTAATGAAAAACTGTTTTTT
12	TRBV28	.	.	TRBJ1-4	CASSPEDEKLFF	TGTGCCAGCAGTCCCGAGGATGAAAAACTGTTTTTT
13	TRBV9	.	few	TRBJ1-1	CASTRRGDTEAFF	TGTGCCAGCACCAGGAGAGGGGACACTGAAGCTTTCTTT
12	TRBV12-3/TRBV12-4	.	many	TRBJ2-5	CASGRGVGTQYF	TGTGCCAGCGGTCGAGGGGTAGGGACCCAGTACTTC
13	TRBV7-2	.	few	TRBJ2-2	CASSFPKTGELFF	TGTGCCAGCAGCTTCCCCAAAACCGGGGAGCTGTTTTTT
15	TRBV4-3	.	few	TRBJ1-5	CASSQDLAVNQPQHF	TGCGCCAGCAGCCAAGATCTGGCAGTCAATCAGCCCCAGCATTTT
15	TRBV25-1	.	.	TRBJ2-3	CASSFGTTSTDTQYF	TGTGCCAGCTCTTTCGGGACGACTAGCACAGATACGCAGTATTTT
15	TRBV5-6	TRBD1	.	TRBJ2-1	CASSLAYGTAHEQFF	TGTGCCAGCAGCTTGGCCTACGGGACAGCCCATGAGCAGTTCTTC
16	TRBV3-1	TRBD1	.	TRBJ2-4	CASSQTDRGSKNIQYF	TGTGCCAGCAGCCAGACCGACAGGGGATCCAAAAACATTCAGTACTTC
16	TRBV7-2	TRBD2	.	TRBJ2-1	CASSQVGSHRGDEQFF	TGTGCCAGCAGCCAAGTCGGTAGCCATCGGGGGGATGAGCAGTTCTTC
15	TRBV18	.	.	TRBJ2-1	CASSRDDSSYNEQFF	TGTGCCAGCTCGCGCGATGACTCTTCCTACAATGAGCAGTTCTTC
14	TRBV10-2	.	.	TRBJ1-6	CASSAAGGNSPLHF	TGCGCCAGCAGTGCCGCGGGGGGGAATTCACCCCTCCACTTT
18	TRBV18	.	few	TRBJ1-1	CASSPSGQGIRMNTEAFF	TGTGCCAGCTCACCATCGGGTCAGGGCATAAGAATGAACACTGAAGCTTTCTTT
15	TRBV12-3/TRBV12-4	.	many	TRBJ1-1	CASSPLDSWNTEAFF	TGTGCCAGCAGTCCACTGGACAGCTGGAACACTGAAGCTTTCTTT
13	TRBV7-9	TRBD1	once	TRBJ1-2	CASSEGQTYGHTF	TGTGCCAGCAGCGAGGGACAGACTTACGGCCACACCTTC
15	TRBV13	.	many	TRBJ2-1	CASSSLPGGGNEQFF	TGTGCCAGCAGCTCCCTCCCCGGTGGAGGCAATGAGCAGTTCTTC
17	TRBV20-1	TRBD1	.	TRBJ1-1	CSARDLGPSGGPTEAFF	TGCAGTGCTAGAGATTTGGGACCGTCAGGGGGCCCCACTGAAGCTTTCTTT
12	TRBV5-1	.	few	TRBJ2-7	CASRDSSYEQYF	TGCGCCAGCAGGGACAGCTCCTACGAGCAGTACTTC
13	TRBV5-1	.	few	TRBJ1-2	CASSLATAGGYTF	TGCGCCAGCAGCCTGGCCACGGCGGGCGGCTACACCTTC
13	TRBV20-1	TRBD2	.	TRBJ2-4	CSAFPGGGDIQYF	TGCAGTGCGTTCCCGGGAGGAGGGGACATTCAGTACTTC
12	TRBV12-3/TRBV12-4	.	few	TRBJ1-6	CASSRANSPLHF	TGTGCCAGCAGCCGCGCTAATTCACCCCTCCACTTT
14	TRBV7-3	.	.	TRBJ2-1	CAGSPEGAYNEQFF	TGTGCTGGCAGCCCAGAGGGGGCCTACAATGAGCAGTTCTTC
15	TRBV21-1	.	many	TRBJ1-4	CASSKAGRGGEKLFF	TGTGCCAGCAGCAAAGCGGGAAGGGGTGGAGAAAAACTGTTTTTT
18	TRBV5-1	TRBD2	.	TRBJ2-7	CASSFGVNAGGRPYEQYF	TGCGCCAGCAGCTTTGGAGTTAACGCGGGGGGTAGGCCCTACGAGCAGTACTTC
16	TRBV18	.	few	TRBJ2-1	CASSPQGRQTYNEQFF	TGTGCCAGCTCACCACAGGGACGGCAGACCTACAATGAGCAGTTCTTC
14	TRBV20-1	TRBD2	few	TRBJ2-1	CSARGTSGVNEQFF	TGCAGTGCTAGGGGGACTAGCGGCGTCAATGAGCAGTTCTTC
12	TRBV29-1	.	many	TRBJ1-4	CSAGPGNEKLFF	TGCAGCGCCGGCCCGGGCAATGAAAAACTGTTTTTT
15	TRBV20-1	TRBD2	.	TRBJ2-3	CSARPVAGGPATQYF	TGCAGTGCTAGGCCTGTAGCGGGAGGTCCTGCTACGCAGTATTTT
12	TRBV12-3/TRBV12-4	.	many	TRBJ1-4	CASQAYREKLFF	TGTGCCAGCCAGGCTTATCGCGAAAAACTGTTTTTT
15	TRBV20-1	TRBD1	few	TRBJ2-1	CSADRGQTSYNEQFF	TGCAGTGCTGACAGGGGCCAAACGTCCTACAATGAGCAGTTCTTC
15	TRBV15	.	few	TRBJ2-7	CATSRDSASSYEQYF	TGTGCCACCAGCAGAGACTCGGCAAGCTCCTACGAGCAGTACTTC
15	TRBV29-1	.	few	TRBJ1-3	CSVEQESVQGNTIYF	TGCAGCGTTGAACAGGAGAGTGTGCAAGGAAACACCATATATTTT
19	TRBV28	TRBD2	many	TRBJ2-1	CASSLPGTSGLSSYNEQFF	TGTGCCAGCAGTCTCCCCGGGACTAGCGGGCTGAGCTCCTACAATGAGCAGTTCTTC